The rows below give T cell receptor beta chains drawn from one sample of a study of blood T cells in healthy people across ages. Each CDR3 protein gets one entry after TCRdb re-called the 5' RACE reads with MiXCR. This sample carries about 1.8 million distinct CDR3 sequences, roughly 49% of them seen once, and the ten largest clones take around 2.1%. Sequenced: blood. The receptors shown here come from a woman aged 40 to 50 in good health. Each CDR3 is given with its conserved first and last residue. The D gene is left open where the match is weak. Clone size is shown for a subset of rows, as once, few, many or a class of expanded clone.

v_gene	abundance	d_gene	j_gene	len	CDR3aa	CDR3nt
TRBV28	few	.	TRBJ2-4	13	CASSLTPKNIQYF	TGTGCCAGCAGTTTAACCCCAAAAAACATTCAGTACTTC
TRBV6-2/TRBV6-3	once	.	TRBJ2-7	13	CASSYSEGNEQYF	TGTGCCAGCAGTTACTCCGAGGGGAACGAGCAGTACTTC
TRBV6-6	.	.	TRBJ2-3	13	CASTVGDTDTQYF	TGTGCCAGCACGGTGGGGGACACAGATACGCAGTATTTT
TRBV28	few	.	TRBJ2-7	13	CASSLQGNDEQYF	TGTGCCAGCAGTTTACAGGGAAACGACGAGCAGTACTTC
TRBV20-1	once	.	TRBJ2-3	15	CSSETIGVTTDTQYF	TGCAGTTCGGAAACGATCGGGGTAACCACAGATACGCAGTATTTT
TRBV7-2	few	.	TRBJ2-5	13	CASSLVQGGAQYF	TGTGCCAGCAGCTTAGTGCAGGGCGGGGCCCAGTACTTC
TRBV28	few	TRBD1	TRBJ2-1	16	CASTVVGQGHVNEQFF	TGTGCCAGCACCGTGGTAGGACAGGGTCATGTCAATGAGCAGTTCTTC
TRBV5-5	.	.	TRBJ2-1	14	CASSQPRAESEQFF	TGTGCCAGCAGCCAACCGCGGGCGGAGAGTGAGCAGTTCTTC
TRBV10-2	few	TRBD2	TRBJ2-1	17	CASSTIAGGSSFYEQFF	TGCGCCAGCAGTACCATAGCGGGGGGCAGCTCATTCTATGAGCAGTTCTTC
TRBV27	.	.	TRBJ1-2	12	CARYRSGGGYTF	TGTGCCAGGTACAGGTCAGGCGGGGGCTACACCTTC
TRBV25-1	.	TRBD1	TRBJ1-2	14	CASSVQGGDYGYTF	TGTGCCAGCAGTGTACAGGGGGGGGACTATGGCTACACCTTC
TRBV28	.	TRBD1	TRBJ2-1	18	CASSRVSTGRGGFGEQFF	TGTGCCAGCAGTCGGGTCTCGACAGGGAGAGGGGGTTTCGGTGAGCAGTTCTTC
TRBV6-2/TRBV6-3	.	.	TRBJ1-6	15	CASIRNPGKGSPLHF	TGTGCCAGCATCAGAAATCCGGGGAAGGGTTCACCCCTCCACTTT
TRBV25-1	few	.	TRBJ2-7	17	CASSETLPSTLSYEQYF	TGTGCCAGCAGTGAAACCCTCCCCTCGACCCTCTCCTACGAGCAGTACTTC
TRBV12-3/TRBV12-4	.	TRBD1	TRBJ2-1	18	CASSLRVPVARGRDEQFF	TGTGCCAGCAGTTTGAGGGTTCCTGTAGCGAGGGGGCGGGATGAGCAGTTCTTC
TRBV12-3/TRBV12-4	.	TRBD2	TRBJ2-5	15	CASSNSGGVLETQYF	TGTGCCAGCAGTAATAGCGGGGGGGTGTTGGAGACCCAGTACTTC
TRBV7-2	few	TRBD1	TRBJ2-7	15	CASSSTPGQWDEQYF	TGTGCCAGCAGCTCAACACCGGGACAGTGGGACGAGCAGTACTTC
TRBV7-3	.	.	TRBJ1-4	18	CASSFLPSGVWSWEKLFF	TGTGCCAGCAGCTTTTTGCCCTCCGGGGTGTGGTCGTGGGAAAAACTGTTTTTT
TRBV5-1	many	.	TRBJ2-3	13	CASSFQGTDTQYF	TGTGCCAGCAGTTTCCAGGGCACAGATACGCAGTATTTT
TRBV7-2	few	TRBD2	TRBJ2-1	17	CASSLGGSGGAYNEQFF	TGTGCCAGCAGCTTAGGTGGTAGCGGGGGGGCCTACAATGAGCAGTTCTTC
TRBV7-2	.	.	TRBJ2-5	14	CASRPRVQGETQYF	TGTGCCAGCAGACCCCGGGTACAGGGAGAAACCCAGTACTTC
TRBV9	.	TRBD1	TRBJ2-1	16	CASSVQTGRSYNEQFF	TGTGCCAGCAGCGTGCAGACAGGGCGGTCCTACAATGAGCAGTTCTTC
TRBV18	few	.	TRBJ2-7	13	CASSPRSPYEQYF	TGTGCCAGCTCACCACGCAGTCCCTACGAGCAGTACTTC
TRBV7-2	.	.	TRBJ2-7	13	CASSFMGVVEQYF	TGTGCCAGCAGCTTTATGGGGGTTGTCGAGCAGTACTTC
TRBV28	.	TRBD1	TRBJ1-2	14	CASRKTGVGHGYTF	TGTGCCAGCAGGAAAACAGGGGTGGGTCATGGCTACACCTTC
TRBV9	.	TRBD1	TRBJ2-1	17	CASSEPRTGSSYNEQFF	TGTGCCAGCAGCGAGCCCCGGACAGGGTCGTCGTACAATGAGCAGTTCTTC
TRBV11-2	once	.	TRBJ2-1	14	CASSLDSSRHEQFF	TGTGCCAGCAGCTTAGATTCTTCCAGACATGAGCAGTTCTTC
TRBV7-2	few	TRBD2	TRBJ2-3	16	CASSLDGLAGLDTQYF	TGTGCCAGCAGCTTAGACGGACTAGCGGGGTTAGATACGCAGTATTTT
TRBV11-2	.	TRBD2	TRBJ2-7	14	CASSDSGGTYEQYF	TGTGCCAGCAGCGACAGCGGGGGCACCTACGAGCAGTACTTC